This is a list of T cell receptor beta chains from one sample in a study of cytomegalovirus exposure and HLA in healthy donors. Profiling relied on immunoSEQ multiplex PCR, and the TCRdb table lists in-frame clones only, not all of them. This table holds around 150,000 clones, approximately 77% found once. The sample consisted of PBMCs. The receptors were gathered from a man aged 18 to 35 in good health and CMV-seronegative. Both conserved end residues are part of each CDR3. The order of the fields is CDR3 length, V gene, CDR3 protein.

14 | TRBV10-3 | CAISEVLVPDTQYF
14 | TRBV7-9 | CASRGGAGSYEQYF
10 | TRBV29-1 | CSVWSGELFF
15 | TRBV30 | CAWWGTSGNAGELFF
12 | TRBV28 | CASSLGTDTQYF
14 | TRBV5-1 | CASRDSQGATEAFF
16 | TRBV28 | CASSLGAVGGAGGYTF
14 | TRBV14 | CASSATGAGRGYTF
16 | TRBV21-1 | CASSEGTSGASYEQYF
14 | TRBV7-9 | CASSPTGDGYGYTF
16 | TRBV6-1 | CASSESQGTANYGYTF
15 | TRBV9 | CASSVGLADSYEQYF
15 | TRBV6-4 | CASSGGTGGADTQYF
14 | TRBV2 | CASSETGGQGEQYF
14 | TRBV5-1 | CASMKTSGSYEQYF
11 | TRBV28 | CASSPRTHPVF
16 | TRBV27 | CASSLSWGTKANIQYF
14 | TRBV27 | CASSSSGNSYEQYF
12 | TRBV29-1 | CSVEMRDNEQFF
14 | TRBV2 | CASSTIRGFDTQYF
12 | TRBV28 | CASSPSGREGYF
13 | TRBV29-1 | CSVGGVRPYEQYF
13 | TRBV19 | CASSIGRVGEQYF
14 | TRBV14 | CASTRTSFQETQYF
15 | TRBV9 | CASTPGNRGFEKLFF
16 | TRBV15 | CATSSRGTSGTDTQYF
14 | TRBV28 | CASSPQDRGYGYTF
13 | TRBV6-6 | CASSFREEETQYF
15 | TRBV5-4 | CASSLDPGGAYEQYF
15 | TRBV7-9 | CSSSLAGTDHTEAFF
14 | TRBV10-1 | CASSDVDSSNEQFF
14 | TRBV10-3 | CAISEEGRGETQYF
17 | TRBV28 | CASSLPGHTFMDTEAFF
12 | TRBV6-5 | CASSNDGDEQYF
17 | TRBV4-3 | CASSPKPPTGGFNEQYF
15 | TRBV11-2 | CASSGRTGTGNTIYF
13 | TRBV27 | CASSLGTSYEQYF
14 | TRBV9 | CASSEGLAGWEQFF